Below, 11 T cell receptor beta chains from the same sample are listed, as sequenced in a study of CD8+CD57+ T cells in acquired aplastic anemia (dated by TCRdb to the late 2010s). The run used an Illumina HiSeq 2000. TCR beta VDJ combination and CDR3 sequence profiling used genomic DNA as the template. TCRdb ran its own pipeline on the public reads, namely fastp trimming at Q25 and MiXCR clone calling, and kept in-frame beta chains. Every CDR3 protein is listed once, alongside the most common genes and DNA of its rows. Counted in this sample were about 210,000 distinct CDR3 sequences; approximately 35% of them appeared once. The top ten clonotypes cover roughly 1.1% of the sample. Specimen: sorted CD4+, CD8+, or CD8+CD57+ T cells (not recorded which) from PBMCs. All receptors come from a human donor in good health, serving as a control.

The chain joins TRBV15 to TRBJ1-1, with 9 bases aligning to TRBD1. Germline CDR1 LNHNV, CDR2 YYDKDF (reference sequence). V trimming: 0 bases; J trimming: 5 bases; junction bases outside the gene matches: 10. The CDR3 runs 17 residues. The CDR3 DNA is TGTGCCACCAGCAGAGATGGGGGACAGGGAATGTGGACTGAAGCTTTCTTT. Its protein product is CATSRDGGQGMWTEAFF.

This chain connects TRBV15 to TRBJ1-5, with D possibly being TRBD1 (6 bases). Germline V gene data show CDR1 as LNHNV and CDR2 as YYDKDF (reference sequence). V lost 1 base, J lost 1 base, and 8 bases lay in between. The CDR3 loop spans 15 amino acids. The CDR3 nucleotides read TGTGCCACCAGCAGAGCCAGGGGAAGCAATCAGCCCCAGCATTTT. As protein: CATSRARGSNQPQHF. The full variable domain, in which reference TRBV15 and TRBJ1-5 provide the parts outside the CDR3, is DAMVIQNPRYQVTQFGKPVTLSCSQTLNHNVMYWYQQKSSQAPKLLFHYYDKDFNNEADTPDNFQSRRPNTSFCFLDIRSPGLGDTAMYLCATSRARGSNQPQHFGDGTRLSIL.

This chain uses TRBV2 with TRBJ1-1; D unresolved. CDR1 SNHLY and CDR2 FYNNEI come from the germline V gene. V lost 6 bases and J lost 0, with 14 bases in between. This CDR3 spans 15 amino acids. CDR3 amino acids: CASSAPGEMNTEAFF. DNA of the CDR3: TGTGCCAGCAGCGCCCCCGGGGAAATGAACACTGAAGCTTTCTTT.

The chain carries TRBV20-1 and TRBJ2-7; 9 positions match TRBD1. The V gene's germline CDR1 is DFQATT and CDR2 SNEGSKA (reference sequence). The CDR3 extends over 14 amino acids. The V gene end was trimmed by 2 bases and the J gene end by 3 bases; junction bases not matched to a gene: 5. The CDR3, as DNA: TGCAGTGCTAGACCCCCGGGACAGGGCTACGAGCAGTACTTC. Translation gives CSARPPGQGYEQYF.

The chain links TRBV6-2 or TRBV6-3 to TRBJ2-4; possibly TRBD1 for D (5 bases). Germline assignment: CDR1 MNHEY and CDR2 SVGEGT. The V end lost 2 bases, the J end lost 8 bases, and 13 bases lay between the germline ends. The CDR3 contains 14 residues. CDR3 residues: CASSYISGADIQYF. In DNA, the CDR3 is TGTGCCAGCAGTTACATATCTGGGGCGGACATTCAGTACTTC.

This clonotype was recorded at least ten times. The chain combines TRBV20-1 with TRBJ1-3, with TRBD1 matching over 12 bases. The CDR3 loop spans 13 amino acids. After removal of 6 bases from V and 4 bases from J, the junction contained 1 base not matched to a gene. Germline assignment: CDR1 DFQATT and CDR2 SNEGSKA (reference sequence). The CDR3 nucleotides are TGCAGTGCCGGGACAGGGGGCGGAAACACCATATATTTT. It specifies CSAGTGGGNTIYF.

The chain has TRBV19 and TRBJ1-4, with a tentative D call TRBD1 (6 bases). The CDR3 runs 18 residues. Trimming removed 3 bases from V and 3 bases from J, with 20 bases in between. Per the germline V gene, CDR1 is LNHDA and CDR2 is SQIVND (reference sequence). CDR3: CASSIWGAGDGANEKLFF. CDR3 sequence (DNA): TGTGCCAGTAGTATTTGGGGGGCAGGCGATGGAGCTAATGAAAAACTGTTTTTT.

The chain couples TRBV7-3 to TRBJ2-2; D is ambiguous. Germline CDR1 is SGHTA and CDR2 is FQGTGA. V shed 4 bases and J shed 4 bases, with 13 bases lying between them. CDR3 length: 15 amino acids. The CDR3 bases are TGTGCCAGCAGCTCCACCGGGTCCTTCACCGGGGAGCTGTTTTTT. Its translation: CASSSTGSFTGELFF.

This clonotype was seen many times. The V and J genes are TRBV19 and TRBJ1-6; TRBD1 is a possible D gene (5 bases). The V gene's germline CDR1 is LNHDA and CDR2 SQIVND (reference sequence). V lost 8 bases, J lost 7 bases, and 15 bases lay in between. CDR3 size: 14 residues. CDR3 amino acids: CASGYDSSNSPLHF. The CDR3 nucleotides are TGTGCCAGTGGATATGACAGCTCAAATTCACCCCTCCACTTT.

This sequence joins TRBV19 and TRBJ2-6; D possibly corresponds to TRBD1 (5 bases). Germline V gives CDR1 LNHDA, CDR2 SQIVND (reference sequence). This CDR3 contains 13 residues. V lost 8 bases to trimming and J lost 4 bases, with 9 bases between them. The CDR3 DNA follows: TGTGCCAGTTTAAGGACAGGGGCCAACGTCCTGACTTTC. It codes for CASLRTGANVLTF.

This clonotype was seen repeatedly, ten times or more. This chain uses TRBV3-1 with TRBJ1-2; D is undetermined. Germline V gene data show CDR1 as LGHDT and CDR2 as YNNKEL (reference sequence). The ends were cut back, 0 bases at V and 4 bases at J, with 9 bases in the middle. The CDR3 spans 14 residues. The CDR3 protein is CASSQDYFGYGYTF. The CDR3 bases are TGTGCCAGCAGCCAAGATTATTTCGGCTATGGCTACACCTTC.